One sample yielded the 7 T cell receptor beta chains listed below, sequenced in a study of post-analysis software for immune sequencing data. Notes on the study in general: Patients used about 5 TRBV segments, including TRBV5-6, TRBV5-1 and TRBV20-1, more often than controls.

The authors incorporated unique molecular identifiers into the TCR beta cDNA libraries. One entry per CDR3 protein results from TCRdb running MiXCR on the PCR reads. The sample shows a few hundred thousand distinct CDR3 sequences, less than 40% of them seen only once. No antigen has been identified for these receptors. Sequenced input: blood. The receptors were sampled from a girl aged 10 to 17 with multiple sclerosis.

This chain uses TRBV7-2 with TRBJ1-6, with D perhaps TRBD1 (5 bases). CDR3 length: 14 amino acids. Germline V gene lookup returns CDR1 SGHTA and CDR2 FQGNSA. V shed 2 bases and J shed 6 bases, with 8 bases lying between them. The CDR3 sequence: CASSLRGVNSPLHF. The CDR3 bases are TGTGCCAGCAGCTTAAGGGGCGTTAATTCACCCCTCCACTTT.

This clonotype was seen more than once but under ten times. This chain connects TRBV13 to TRBJ1-2; D gene unclear. CDR1 and CDR2 (germline): PRHDT, FYEKMQ (reference sequence). Deletions cut 5 bases from V and 4 bases from J, with 17 bases between. CDR3 size: 15 residues. CDR3 region: CASSPREGQSYGYTF. The CDR3 bases are TGTGCCAGCAGCCCCCGGGAGGGTCAGAGCTATGGCTACACCTTC.

The J gene is TRBJ2-5, the V gene TRBV14; weak D call: TRBD2 (6 bases). The better agreement between TRBJ2-7 and the DNA end casts doubt on the J call. This CDR3 comprises 12 residues. Germline V CDR1 and CDR2: SGHDN, FVKESK. CDR3 in amino acids: CASSYGTLEQYF. The DNA for the CDR3 is TGTGCCAGCAGCTACGGGACTCTCGAGCAGTACTTC.

This clonotype has a handful of counts. This rearrangement joins TRBV12-3 or TRBV12-4 to TRBJ2-3; no firm D call. The CDR3 length is 14 residues. The V end was cut by 5 bases, the J end by 6 bases, with 15 bases between. The CDR3, as DNA: TGTGCCAGCAGTCCTTGGGATTCCGAGGATACGCAGTATTTT. It codes for CASSPWDSEDTQYF.

The chain links TRBV12-3 or TRBV12-4 to TRBJ2-7; 9 nucleotides line up with TRBD1. The CDR3 is made up of 14 amino acids. V shed 7 bases and J 1 base; nucleotides not matched to a gene: 5. This CDR3 is CASTWGTGSYEQYF. In nucleotides, the CDR3 is TGTGCCAGCACTTGGGGGACAGGGTCCTACGAGCAGTACTTC.

This clonotype has just a few counts. The chain recombines TRBV4-3 with TRBJ2-5; 11 nucleotides agree with TRBD2. The germline V gene has CDR1 LGHNA and CDR2 YSLEER. This CDR3 comprises 16 residues. The V and J ends lost 1 base and 3 bases, in that order; junction bases with no gene match: 4. Here the CDR3 reads CASSQVGTSGEETQYF. The CDR3 coding sequence is TGCGCCAGCAGCCAAGTAGGGACTAGCGGAGAAGAGACCCAGTACTTC.

This chain joins TRBV7-2 and TRBJ2-7, with 11 bases fitting TRBD2. V lost 3 bases and J lost 6; bases outside the gene matches: 4. The CDR3 covers 14 residues. Germline V gives CDR1 SGHTA, CDR2 FQGNSA. The CDR3 sequence is CASSLGLAGGEQYF. In DNA form, the CDR3 reads TGTGCCAGCAGCTTGGGTCTAGCGGGGGGCGAGCAGTACTTC.